This section outlines one T cell receptor beta chain sequence together with its context. Its antigen is undetermined. The data stem from a study of graft-versus-host responses after intestinal transplantation. General study points: Among recipient marrow samples, GvH clones were found; some appeared first in ileum or blood.

V lost 0 bases and J lost 4, with 12 bases in between. Germline CDR1 MGHRA, CDR2 YSYEKL. This CDR3 contains 15 residues. Sequencing was performed with immunoSEQ multiplex PCR; in TCRdb, only in-frame clones are kept and a portion is missing. The sample lists 7,500 to 10,000 clones; over 90% were seen once. The clonotype was recovered from a human patient who received an intestinal transplant, so some T cells may come from the graft donor. The chain recombines TRBV4-1 with TRBJ1-2; D remains ambiguous. Material: PBMCs, obtained 8 days after intestinal transplant. The CDR3 region has the DNA TGCGCCAGCAGCCAAGATTCCCGGAATATCTATGGCTACACCTTC. This gives the protein CASSQDSRNIYGYTF.